This TCR beta chain was sequenced during a study of identifying expanded T cells in peripheral blood. Study observations and caveats: Differentially abundant clones: about 1.2 between replicates, 16.4 at roughly 15 days, approximately 19 at four. Variance in clone template counts between approximately 2-week samples significantly increased with total template count across all healthy donors.

Trimming cost V 0 bases and J 2 bases, with 8 bases left between them. This CDR3 spans 14 amino acids. CDR1 and CDR2 from the germline V gene are MNHNY and SVGAGI (reference sequence). Healthy donors had no documented immune events, such as infections, while sampled. The data were produced by immunoSEQ multiplex PCR, yet TCRdb's version contains in-frame clones alone and is incomplete. This table holds around 120,000 clones, roughly 90% found once. About this clone: Its target is not known.

The source of this sequence is a person aged 18 to 70 in good health. The gene calls are TRBV6-6 and TRBJ2-7, with D possibly being TRBD1 (5 bases). Material for sequencing was blood. This CDR3 is CASSYSGATYEQYF. CDR3 DNA sequence: TGTGCCAGCAGTTACTCTGGGGCCACCTACGAGCAGTACTTC.